This is a list of T cell receptor beta chains from one sample in a study of CD8 T cells in cerebrospinal fluid in Alzheimer's disease. TCRdb reanalyzed the 10x single-cell sequencing reads and collapses them to one entry per CDR3 protein, without DNA. This sample's clone table lists under 1,000 distinct CDR3 sequences. The specimen was cerebrospinal fluid. These receptors were collected from a human donor with Parkinson's disease. CDR3s include the opening cysteine and the closing phenylalanine or tryptophan. Clone sizes are given selectively: once, few, many, or a class where the clone is expanded.

j_gene | abundance | len | v_gene | CDR3aa
TRBJ2-1 | large | 15 | TRBV7-3 | CASSLEAGAYNEQFF
TRBJ2-1 | large | 16 | TRBV7-2 | CASSFLAGGLYNEQFF
TRBJ1-5 | - | 15 | TRBV6-1 | CASSGLTERSQPQHF
TRBJ2-5 | medium-sized | 14 | TRBV6-6 | CASNQGHRKGTQYF
TRBJ2-5 | medium-sized | 13 | TRBV6-2/TRBV6-3 | CASSYKGGETQYF
TRBJ2-3 | large | 16 | TRBV6-4 | CASSDSAGGSTDTQYF
TRBJ1-1 | medium-sized | 11 | TRBV30 | CAWSWGSEAFF
TRBJ2-3 | medium-sized | 14 | TRBV6-2/TRBV6-3 | CASTLGGDTDTQYF
TRBJ1-2 | large | 15 | TRBV7-6 | CASGQQPGQGEGYTF
TRBJ2-3 | large | 13 | TRBV3-1 | CASSQVRSDTQYF
TRBJ1-2 | medium-sized | 13 | TRBV20-1 | CSARVDINYGYTF
TRBJ1-2 | - | 14 | TRBV6-2/TRBV6-3 | CASSYSGQTYGYTF
TRBJ1-2 | medium-sized | 19 | TRBV30 | CAWSVPVGQGASSAYGYTF
TRBJ2-5 | medium-sized | 15 | TRBV10-3 | CAISPGQGHQETQYF
TRBJ2-7 | medium-sized | 16 | TRBV7-2 | CASSFNPGTGSHEQYF
TRBJ2-7 | medium-sized | 15 | TRBV4-3 | CASSQVGGEPYEQYF
TRBJ1-3 | medium-sized | 14 | TRBV28 | CASSRTGAGNTIYF
TRBJ2-7 | large | 14 | TRBV5-1 | CASSLRQGWYEQYF
TRBJ1-5 | large | 15 | TRBV28 | CASSLGQGGNQPQHF
TRBJ1-2 | large | 14 | TRBV6-1 | CASSSGTGRGGYTF
TRBJ2-7 | medium-sized | 12 | TRBV20-1 | CSAETRSYEQYF
TRBJ1-3 | large | 15 | TRBV2 | CASSLDRIVGNTIYF
TRBJ1-2 | - | 13 | TRBV7-2 | CASSSRGGNGYTF
TRBJ1-3 | - | 13 | TRBV12-3/TRBV12-4 | CASGAASENTIYF
TRBJ1-3 | medium-sized | 16 | TRBV11-2 | CASSRDSYFSGNTIYF
TRBJ1-1 | large | 17 | TRBV11-2 | CASSRDRGRPMNTEAFF
TRBJ1-3 | large | 14 | TRBV7-8 | CASSLDSTGNTIYF
TRBJ1-6 | large | 15 | TRBV7-9 | CASSLDPGIHSPLHF
TRBJ1-4 | medium-sized | 15 | TRBV6-6 | CASSRPEGSNEKLFF
TRBJ2-7 | medium-sized | 13 | TRBV18 | CASSPRHADEQYF
TRBJ2-3 | medium-sized | 16 | TRBV20-1 | CSAEGASGGAWDTQYF
TRBJ2-1 | medium-sized | 14 | TRBV20-1 | CSAEKAGGKNEQFF
TRBJ2-6 | medium-sized | 17 | TRBV7-6 | CASSLYQGASGANVLTF
TRBJ2-5 | large | 14 | TRBV6-1 | CASSEVGPGETQYF
TRBJ1-1 | - | 16 | TRBV4-1 | CASSHRQGDMNTEAFF
TRBJ1-5 | medium-sized | 16 | TRBV7-8 | CASSLSARRTNQPQHF
TRBJ1-2 | medium-sized | 13 | TRBV19 | CAPPRDSCYGYTF
TRBJ1-1 | medium-sized | 16 | TRBV7-2 | CASSLAQGGVNTEAFF
TRBJ2-7 | medium-sized | 14 | TRBV7-2 | CASSPWDDPYEQYF
TRBJ2-5 | large | 15 | TRBV5-1 | CASSLPGVIAETQYF
TRBJ2-5 | - | 15 | TRBV18 | CASSPSVSTGETQYF
TRBJ2-5 | medium-sized | 16 | TRBV7-2 | CASSWGPVLNGETQYF
TRBJ2-3 | medium-sized | 15 | TRBV4-3 | CASSQSAGVADTQYF
TRBJ1-1 | medium-sized | 16 | TRBV19 | CASTGGRDVWDTEAFF
TRBJ2-5 | medium-sized | 14 | TRBV14 | CASRMAGGQETQYF
TRBJ1-5 | medium-sized | 15 | TRBV28 | CASGPPTGQNQPQHF
TRBJ2-7 | large | 13 | TRBV28 | CASSPSAGYEQYF
TRBJ2-1 | large | 16 | TRBV4-2 | CASSQGGGGVLSEQFF
TRBJ2-7 | medium-sized | 16 | TRBV3-2 | CASSQALTGGEHEQYF
TRBJ2-3 | medium-sized | 13 | TRBV19 | CASRSPSTDTQYF
TRBJ1-1 | medium-sized | 12 | TRBV29-1 | CSVTQGNTEAFF
TRBJ1-2 | medium-sized | 15 | TRBV28 | CASSSAFTGGNGYTF
TRBJ1-1 | large | 16 | TRBV20-1 | CSARDPRGQSGTEAFF
TRBJ1-5 | medium-sized | 16 | TRBV19 | CASSIGTLGRNQPQHF